The clone carrying this T cell receptor beta chain was seen many times. This sample is drawn from a study of blood T cells in healthy people across ages. Together with a sample-barcoded 5' primer, a J-beta primer mix was included in a second PCR lasting about 6 to 11 cycles. From the 5' RACE reads, TCRdb called clonotypes with MiXCR, one entry per CDR3 protein. The repertoire holds 1.5 million to 2 million distinct CDR3 sequences, with roughly 32% as singletons. In terms of origin and age, donors were healthy Caucasian individuals from Russia aged roughly 6 to 90. The V end was cut by 4 bases, the J end by 0 bases, with 18 bases between. This CDR3 comprises 17 residues. CDR1 and CDR2 (germline): MNHEY, SMNVEV (reference sequence).

This TCR was sampled from a woman in her thirties in good health. The V and J genes are TRBV27 and TRBJ2-5; D might be TRBD1 (5 bases). Sequencing was done on a sample of blood. The CDR3 DNA sequence: TGTGCCAGCAGTTCAGGGTCTACAACAGGTTACCAAGAGACCCAGTACTTC. It codes for CASSSGSTTGYQETQYF.